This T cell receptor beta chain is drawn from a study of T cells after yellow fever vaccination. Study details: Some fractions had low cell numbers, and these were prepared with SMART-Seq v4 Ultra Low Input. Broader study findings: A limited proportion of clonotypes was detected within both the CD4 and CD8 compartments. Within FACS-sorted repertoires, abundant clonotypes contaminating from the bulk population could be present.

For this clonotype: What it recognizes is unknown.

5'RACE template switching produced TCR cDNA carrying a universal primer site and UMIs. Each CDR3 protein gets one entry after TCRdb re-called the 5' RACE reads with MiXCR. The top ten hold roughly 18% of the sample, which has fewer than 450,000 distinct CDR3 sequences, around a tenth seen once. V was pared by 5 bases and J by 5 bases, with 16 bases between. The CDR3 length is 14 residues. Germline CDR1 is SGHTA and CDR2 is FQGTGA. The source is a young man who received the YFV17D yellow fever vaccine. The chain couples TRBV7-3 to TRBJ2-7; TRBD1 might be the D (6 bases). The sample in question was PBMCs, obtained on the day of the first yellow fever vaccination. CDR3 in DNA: TGTGCCAGCAGCCCTGGGACAATCGGTCACGAGCAGTACTTC. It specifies CASSPGTIGHEQYF.